This TCR beta chain comes out of a study of read filtering for tumor transcriptome and immune sequencing. Molecular barcoded adaptors covering alpha/delta and beta/gamma chains were used on 400 to 450 ng RNA. MiXCR was run by TCRdb on the reads, yielding one entry per CDR3 protein. The table has around 6,000 distinct CDR3 sequences, 23% seen once. Sampling of bone marrow took place during active disease in every patient. Germline CDR1 and CDR2: KGHSH and LQKENI. This CDR3 spans 13 amino acids. Trimming shortened V by 2 bases and J by 5 bases, and 9 bases separated the two germline ends. This clonotype is medium-sized within its sample.

The receptor comes from a donor at least 40 years old with multiple myeloma. The sample taken for sequencing was a population of CD138-negative cells sorted from bone marrow. The genes are TRBV18 and TRBJ1-1, with D possibly being TRBD1 (6 bases). CDR3 DNA: TGTGCCAGCTCACCAACCACAGGGACTGAAGCTTTCTTT. It specifies CASSPTTGTEAFF. Variable domain in full (rest from reference TRBV18 and TRBJ1-1): NAGVMQNPRHLVRRRGQEARLRCSPMKGHSHVYWYRQLPEEGLKFMVYLQKENIIDESGMPKERFSAEFPKEGPSILRIQQVVRGDSAAYFCASSPTTGTEAFFGQGTRLTVV.